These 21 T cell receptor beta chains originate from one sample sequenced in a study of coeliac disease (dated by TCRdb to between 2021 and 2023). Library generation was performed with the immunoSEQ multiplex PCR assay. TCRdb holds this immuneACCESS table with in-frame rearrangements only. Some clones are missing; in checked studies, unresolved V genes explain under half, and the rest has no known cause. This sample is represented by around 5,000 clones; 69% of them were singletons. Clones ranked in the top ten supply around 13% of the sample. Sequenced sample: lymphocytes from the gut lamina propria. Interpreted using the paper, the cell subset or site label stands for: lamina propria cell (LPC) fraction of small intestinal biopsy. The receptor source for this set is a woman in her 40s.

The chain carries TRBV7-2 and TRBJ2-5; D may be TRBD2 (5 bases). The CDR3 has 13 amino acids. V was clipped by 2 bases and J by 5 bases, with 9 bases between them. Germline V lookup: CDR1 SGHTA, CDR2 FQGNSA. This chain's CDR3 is CASSLYPGETQYF. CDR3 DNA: TGTGCCAGCAGCTTATATCCGGGGGAGACCCAGTACTTC.

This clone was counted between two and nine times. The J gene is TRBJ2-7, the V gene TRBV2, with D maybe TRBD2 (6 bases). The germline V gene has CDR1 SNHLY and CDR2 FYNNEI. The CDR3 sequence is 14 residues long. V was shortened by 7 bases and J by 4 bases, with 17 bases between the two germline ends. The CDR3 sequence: CASKGGGRPYEQYF. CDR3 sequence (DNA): TGTGCCAGCAAGGGAGGAGGGCGGCCTTACGAGCAGTACTTC.

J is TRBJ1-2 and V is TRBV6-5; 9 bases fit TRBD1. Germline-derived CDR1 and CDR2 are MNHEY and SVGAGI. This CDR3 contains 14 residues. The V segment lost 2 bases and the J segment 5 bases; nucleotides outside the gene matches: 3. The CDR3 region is CASSYGDRAYGYTF. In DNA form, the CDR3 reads TGTGCCAGCAGTTACGGGGACAGGGCGTATGGCTACACCTTC.

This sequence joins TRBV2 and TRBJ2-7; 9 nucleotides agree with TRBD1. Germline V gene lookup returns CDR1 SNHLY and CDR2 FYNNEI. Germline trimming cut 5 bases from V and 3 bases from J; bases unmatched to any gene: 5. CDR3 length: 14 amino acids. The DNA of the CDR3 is TGTGCCAGCAGTCTAATGGGACAGGGCTACGAGCAGTACTTC. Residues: CASSLMGQGYEQYF.

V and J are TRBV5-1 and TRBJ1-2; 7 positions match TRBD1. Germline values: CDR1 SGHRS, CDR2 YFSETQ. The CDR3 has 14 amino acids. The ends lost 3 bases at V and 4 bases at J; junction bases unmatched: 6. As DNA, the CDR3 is TGCGCCAGCAGCTCTGGGACAGATCTCTATGGCTACACCTTC. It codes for CASSSGTDLYGYTF. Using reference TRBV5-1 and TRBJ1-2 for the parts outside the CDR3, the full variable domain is KAGVTQTPRYLIKTRGQQVTLSCSPISGHRSVSWYQQTPGQGLQFLFEYFSETQRNKGNFPGRFSGRQFSNSRSEMNVSTLELGDSALYLCASSSGTDLYGYTFGSGTRLTVV.

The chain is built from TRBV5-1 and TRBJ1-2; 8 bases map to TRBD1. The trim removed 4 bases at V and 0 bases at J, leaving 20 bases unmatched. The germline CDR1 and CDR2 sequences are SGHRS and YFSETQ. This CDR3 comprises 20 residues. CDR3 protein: CASSAGQLGQAFSANYGYTF. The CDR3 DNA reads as TGCGCCAGCAGCGCGGGACAGTTGGGACAGGCATTCTCCGCTAACTATGGCTACACCTTC.

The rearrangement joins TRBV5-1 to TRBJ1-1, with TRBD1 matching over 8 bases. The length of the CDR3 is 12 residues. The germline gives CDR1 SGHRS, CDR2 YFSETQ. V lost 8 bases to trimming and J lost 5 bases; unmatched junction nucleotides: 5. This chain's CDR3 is CASSGGGTEAFF. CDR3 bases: TGCGCCAGTTCAGGGGGCGGGACTGAAGCTTTCTTT.

CDR3 sequence reads: CASSLGGLARMEQFF. The CDR3 DNA reads TGTGCCAGCAGCTTAGGGGGACTAGCCCGCATGGAGCAGTTCTTC. The chain links TRBV7-8 to TRBJ2-1, with 9 nucleotides matching TRBD2. Trimming took 1 base from V and 10 from J; bases not matched to a gene: 8. The germline V gene encodes CDR1 SGHVS and CDR2 FQNEAQ. CDR3 size: 15 residues.

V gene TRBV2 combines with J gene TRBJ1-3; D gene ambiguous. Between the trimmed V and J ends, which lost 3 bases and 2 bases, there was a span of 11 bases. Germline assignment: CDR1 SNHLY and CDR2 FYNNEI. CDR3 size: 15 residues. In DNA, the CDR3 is TGTGCCAGCAGTGAGTCATCCGGTACTGGAAACACCATATATTTT. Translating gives CASSESSGTGNTIYF.

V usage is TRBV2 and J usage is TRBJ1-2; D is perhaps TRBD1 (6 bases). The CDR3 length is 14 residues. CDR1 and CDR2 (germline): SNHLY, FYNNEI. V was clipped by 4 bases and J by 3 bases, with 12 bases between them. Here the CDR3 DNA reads TGTGCCAGCAGTGGGGCCGGGACATACTATGGCTACACCTTC. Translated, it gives CASSGAGTYYGYTF.

CDR3 sequence (DNA): TGCAGCGTAAGGCGGGAGGGCCTCTACGAGCAGTACTTC. Translated, it gives CSVRREGLYEQYF. The rearrangement joins TRBV29-1 to TRBJ2-7, with 9 positions matching TRBD2. CDR3 length: 13 residues. Trimming cost V 6 bases and J 3 bases; bases outside gene matches: 6. Germline loops: CDR1 SQVTM, CDR2 ANQGSEA.

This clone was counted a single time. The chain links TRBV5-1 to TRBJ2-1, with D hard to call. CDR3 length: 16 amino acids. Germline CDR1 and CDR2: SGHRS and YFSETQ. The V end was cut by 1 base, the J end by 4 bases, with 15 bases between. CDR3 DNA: TGCGCCAGCAGCTTGTCTACGACGACTGATTACAATGAGCAGTTCTTC. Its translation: CASSLSTTTDYNEQFF.

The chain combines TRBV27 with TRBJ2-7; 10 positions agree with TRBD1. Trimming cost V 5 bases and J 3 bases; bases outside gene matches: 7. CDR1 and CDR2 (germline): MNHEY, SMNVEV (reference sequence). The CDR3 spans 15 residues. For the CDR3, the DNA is TGTGCCAGCAGTCGGGGGGGACAGGGGTACTACGAGCAGTACTTC. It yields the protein CASSRGGQGYYEQYF.

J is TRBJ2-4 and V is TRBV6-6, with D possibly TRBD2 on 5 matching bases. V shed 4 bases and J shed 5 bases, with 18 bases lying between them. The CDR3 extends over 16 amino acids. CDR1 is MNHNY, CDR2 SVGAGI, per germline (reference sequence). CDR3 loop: CASSSFLASPENIQYF. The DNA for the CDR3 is TGTGCCAGCAGTTCCTTTTTAGCGTCCCCCGAAAACATTCAGTACTTC.

CDR3 nucleotide sequence: TGCGCCAGCAGCTTGTATGGCAGGCCCACAGCCGGGGAGCTGTTTTTT. Encoded protein: CASSLYGRPTAGELFF. This chain links TRBV5-1 with TRBJ2-2; no firm D call. V lost 1 base, J lost 6 bases, and 16 bases lay in between. Germline V gene sequence: CDR1 SGHRS, CDR2 YFSETQ. This CDR3 is built from 16 residues.

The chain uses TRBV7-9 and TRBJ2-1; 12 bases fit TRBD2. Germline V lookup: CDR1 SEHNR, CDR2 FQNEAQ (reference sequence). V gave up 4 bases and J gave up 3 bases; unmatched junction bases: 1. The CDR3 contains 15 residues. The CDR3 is CASSWTSGVYNEQFF. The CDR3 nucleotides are TGTGCCAGCAGCTGGACTAGCGGGGTCTACAATGAGCAGTTCTTC.

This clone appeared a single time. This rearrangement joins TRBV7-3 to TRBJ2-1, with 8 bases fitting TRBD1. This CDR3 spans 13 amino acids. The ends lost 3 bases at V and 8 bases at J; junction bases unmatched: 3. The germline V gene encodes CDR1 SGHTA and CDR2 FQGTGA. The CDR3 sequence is CASSFGQGDEQFF. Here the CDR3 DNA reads TGTGCCAGCAGCTTCGGACAGGGTGATGAGCAGTTCTTC.

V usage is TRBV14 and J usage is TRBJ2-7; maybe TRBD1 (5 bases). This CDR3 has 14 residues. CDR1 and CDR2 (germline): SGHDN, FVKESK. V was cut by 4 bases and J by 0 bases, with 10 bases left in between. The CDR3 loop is CASSRGSNSYEQYF. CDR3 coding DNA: TGTGCCAGCAGCCGGGGCAGCAACTCCTACGAGCAGTACTTC.

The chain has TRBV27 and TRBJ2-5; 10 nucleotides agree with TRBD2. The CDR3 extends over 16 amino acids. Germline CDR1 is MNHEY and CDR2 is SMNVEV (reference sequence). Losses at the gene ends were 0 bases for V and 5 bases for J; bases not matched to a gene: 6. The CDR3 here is CASSLSTSGKSETQYF. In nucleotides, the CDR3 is TGTGCCAGCAGTTTATCTACTAGCGGGAAATCGGAGACCCAGTACTTC.

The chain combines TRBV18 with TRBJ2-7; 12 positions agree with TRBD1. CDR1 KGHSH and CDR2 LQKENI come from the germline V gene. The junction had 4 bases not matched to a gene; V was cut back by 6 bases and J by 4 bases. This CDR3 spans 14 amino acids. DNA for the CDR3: TGTGCCAGCTCGTCGGGACAGGGGGCTTACGAGCAGTACTTC. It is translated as CASSSGQGAYEQYF. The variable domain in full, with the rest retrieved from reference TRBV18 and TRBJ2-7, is NAGVMQNPRHLVRRRGQEARLRCSPMKGHSHVYWYRQLPEEGLKFMVYLQKENIIDESGMPKERFSAEFPKEGPSILRIQQVVRGDSAAYFCASSSGQGAYEQYFGPGTRLTVT.

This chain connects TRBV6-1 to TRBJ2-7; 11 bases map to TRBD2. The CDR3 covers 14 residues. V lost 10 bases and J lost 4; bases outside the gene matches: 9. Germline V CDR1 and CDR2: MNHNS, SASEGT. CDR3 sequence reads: CATSSLAGEYEQYF. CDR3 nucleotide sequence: TGTGCCACGTCTTCACTAGCGGGAGAATACGAGCAGTACTTC.